This T cell receptor beta chain was recovered during a study of identical twins. This clonotype was seen more than once but under ten times. TCRdb recomputed calls from the 5' RACE reads with MiXCR, one row per CDR3 protein. This repertoire shows fewer than 550,000 distinct CDR3 sequences, more than 13% found once; its top ten account for approximately 0.9%. The CDR3 loop spans 14 amino acids. With V trimmed by 5 bases and J by 6 bases, 10 bases remained unmatched. Germline V gene data show CDR1 as SGHVS and CDR2 as FQNEAQ. These records were also assigned to another study, of yellow fever vaccine responses in identical twins.

Specimen: CD4+ T cells sorted from blood. The TCR sequence derives from a woman aged 18-30 years in good health. The rearrangement joins TRBV7-8 to TRBJ2-7, with 7 bases fitting TRBD1. CDR3 sequence: CASSPRGRYREQYF. The CDR3 DNA reads as TGTGCCAGCAGCCCGAGGGGGCGGTATCGCGAGCAGTACTTC.